This T cell receptor (beta chain) appears in the sequencing data of a study of identical twins. Broader study findings: Beta clonotypes that were abundant in cord blood contained fewer insertions, a pattern absent from memory repertoires. The study reached conclusions through statistical analysis that was cross-sectional, not following the same donors.

Template switching (which added a universal primer site) was used, and cDNA carried unique molecular identifiers. TCRdb ran MiXCR on the 5' RACE reads and lists one entry per CDR3 protein. The data hold around 1.7 million distinct CDR3 sequences, with about 32% observed a single time. A word on this clonotype: Its antigen is currently unknown.

Germline assignment: CDR1 SGHRS and CDR2 YFSETQ. The V and J ends lost 4 bases and 9 bases, in that order; junction bases with no gene match: 10. The CDR3 is 14 amino acids. V is TRBV5-1 and J is TRBJ2-1; 7 positions agree with TRBD1. The sample was cord blood. The TCR sequence derives from a newborn girl in good health. The CDR3 DNA follows: TGCGCCAGCAGCGTGGAACAGGGGAGAGGTGAGCAGTTCTTC. Protein product: CASSVEQGRGEQFF.